This T cell receptor (beta chain) was documented in a study of blood T cell repertoires in COVID-19. As for the study in general: Acute and convalescent COVID-19 specimens originated in the United States, Italy and Spain. In each case, the material was cDNA or gDNA derived from T cells, B-cell-depleted T cells, or PBMCs.

CDR3 size: 13 residues. Losses at the gene ends were 1 base for V and 6 bases for J; bases not matched to a gene: 2. Germline V gene sequence: CDR1 SGDLS, CDR2 YYNGEE. In the study's own analysis: Researchers report that nucleated cell counts were estimated from reference gene primer amplification. Profiling relied on immunoSEQ multiplex PCR, and the TCRdb table lists in-frame clones only, not all of them. The V and J calls and clone size come from that table; D and trimming were worked out from the DNA. This table holds 180,000 or so clones, roughly nine tenths found once. This TCR derives from a man younger than 35 with acute or convalescent COVID-19. The sample taken for sequencing was peripheral blood. This sequence joins TRBV9 and TRBJ1-2; 8 nucleotides match TRBD1. CDR3 loop: CASSVQGADGYTF. CDR3 bases: TGTGCCAGCAGCGTACAGGGGGCGGATGGCTACACCTTC.